These 29 T cell receptor beta chains originate from one sample sequenced in a study of blood T cell repertoires in COVID-19. This table comes from immunoSEQ multiplex PCR, and its TCRdb copy is limited to in-frame clones, with some not included. The data show hundreds of thousands of clones, almost 90% seen once. Sequenced: peripheral blood. The source of these receptors is a woman in her 70s with COVID-19, enrolled during active disease.

Remarks on this clone: At the DNA level, this CDR3 is encoded by other sequences in the same sample as well. The chain employs TRBV7-9 and TRBJ1-1, with D perhaps TRBD1 (5 bases). Germline V CDR1 and CDR2: SEHNR, FQNEAQ (reference sequence). Trimming removed 2 bases at V and 3 bases at J, with 10 bases between. The CDR3 is 14 residues long. CDR3 loop: CASSLSSGDTEAFF. The CDR3 bases are TGTGCCAGCAGCTTAAGTTCGGGGGACACTGAAGCTTTCTTT.

The chain has TRBV5-1 and TRBJ1-2; tentatively, D is TRBD1 (5 bases). V lost 1 base and J 8 bases, leaving 12 bases between the germline ends. The CDR3 covers 13 residues. The germline V gene encodes CDR1 SGHRS and CDR2 YFSETQ. Written as DNA, the CDR3 is TGCGCCAGCAGCTTGTTCCCAGGGAACGGCTACACCTTC. Protein sequence: CASSLFPGNGYTF.

The CDR3 DNA sequence: TGTGCCAGCAGTTACCCACCCGGGACAGTGGGAGTTTTGAACACTGAAGCTTTCTTT. The encoded protein is CASSYPPGTVGVLNTEAFF. V and J are TRBV6-2 or TRBV6-3 and TRBJ1-1; the match to TRBD1 covers 7 bases. The V gene's germline CDR1 is MNHEY and CDR2 SVGEGT. The CDR3 is made up of 19 amino acids. Germline trimming cut 2 bases from V and 0 bases from J; bases unmatched to any gene: 15.

The CDR3 coding sequence is TGTGCCAGCAGCCAAGCCCCAGGGGCTGGGGCCAACGTCCTGACTTTC. Translating it yields CASSQAPGAGANVLTF. The chain joins TRBV3-1 (or the pseudogene TRBV3-2) to TRBJ2-6, with a tentative D call TRBD1 (6 bases). The germline V gene has CDR1 LGHDT and CDR2 YNNKEL (reference sequence). CDR3 size: 16 residues. V lost 1 base and J 2 bases, leaving 9 bases between the germline ends.

CDR3 residues: CASRHQGAGNTIYF. The CDR3 nucleotides read TGTGCCAGCAGACACCAGGGGGCTGGAAACACCATATATTTT. The chain recombines TRBV6-5 with TRBJ1-3; 7 bases are a match to TRBD1. Trimming removed 6 bases from V and 2 bases from J; junction bases left unmatched: 4. From germline, CDR1 is MNHEY and CDR2 SVGAGI. The CDR3 runs 14 residues.

CDR3 coding DNA: TGCGCCAGCAGCCAAGCCAGAGGGGAGGACTATGGCTACACCTTC. Protein: CASSQARGEDYGYTF. The chain recombines TRBV4-3 with TRBJ1-2; tentatively, D is TRBD1 (5 bases). Germline CDR1 LGHNA, CDR2 YSLEER. Trimming shortened V by 1 base and J by 3 bases, and 12 bases separated the two germline ends. The CDR3 totals 15 residues.

The chain links TRBV27 to TRBJ1-1; D unresolved. V was clipped by 0 bases and J by 8 bases, with 7 bases between them. From germline, CDR1 is MNHEY and CDR2 SMNVEV (reference sequence). The CDR3 covers 12 residues. CDR3 in DNA: TGTGCCAGCAGTTTATCGGGAGGGGAAGCTTTCTTT. This gives the protein CASSLSGGEAFF.

V gene TRBV5-1 combines with J gene TRBJ1-1; D gene ambiguous. Germline V CDR1 and CDR2: SGHRS, YFSETQ. V was shortened by 7 bases and J by 2 bases, with 12 bases between the two germline ends. The CDR3 totals 13 residues. The CDR3 reads CASADPLNTEAFF. CDR3 DNA sequence: TGCGCCAGCGCGGATCCCCTAAACACTGAAGCTTTCTTT.

In this sample, this clone turned up a few times. This chain connects TRBV4-1 to TRBJ1-5; D perhaps matches TRBD1 (5 bases). This CDR3 is 17 amino acids long. Germline assignment: CDR1 MGHRA and CDR2 YSYEKL. V was pared by 0 bases and J by 2 bases, with 14 bases between. The CDR3 DNA is TGCGCCAGCAGCCAAGATGGGACTGGGAGGGGCAATCAGCCCCAGCATTTT. Translated: CASSQDGTGRGNQPQHF.

The chain links TRBV10-2 to TRBJ1-2, with TRBD1 matching 10 bases. The CDR3 extends over 17 amino acids. Trimming took 7 bases from V and 0 from J; bases not matched to a gene: 11. Germline V gives CDR1 WSHSY, CDR2 SAAADI. The CDR3 region is CASISDRGLETNYGYTF. The CDR3 DNA sequence: TGCGCCAGCATCTCCGACAGGGGGCTTGAGACTAACTATGGCTACACCTTC.

The gene calls are TRBV30 and TRBJ1-5; possibly TRBD1 for D (5 bases). V was shortened by 3 bases and J by 4 bases, with 10 bases between the two germline ends. Germline CDR1 is GTSNPN and CDR2 is SVGIG (reference sequence). The CDR3 is 13 residues long. The CDR3 DNA reads as TGTGCCTGGAGAAAAGGGGCGAATCAGCCCCAGCATTTT. It codes for CAWRKGANQPQHF. The whole variable domain, remainder taken from reference TRBV30 and TRBJ1-5, is SQTIHQWPATLVQPVGSPLSLECTVEGTSNPNLYWYRQAAGRGLQLLFYSVGIGQISSEVPQNLSASRPQDRQFILSSKKLLLSDSGFYLCAWRKGANQPQHFGDGTRLSIL.

The genes are TRBV7-6 and TRBJ1-2; a weak D match, TRBD1 (6 bases). CDR1 and CDR2 from the germline V gene are SGHVS and FNYEAQ. Trimming took off 0 bases at V and 14 bases at J, with 10 bases between the two ends. This CDR3 region has 11 residues. CDR3 in amino acids: CASSLAGQFTF. The CDR3 DNA follows: TGTGCCAGCAGCTTAGCTGGACAGTTTACCTTC.

The rearrangement links TRBV18 to TRBJ1-5, with TRBD1 as a possible D gene (6 bases). Germline lookup yields CDR1 KGHSH and CDR2 LQKENI. Trimming pared 6 bases from V and 7 bases from J, leaving 10 bases between. The CDR3 covers 12 residues. The CDR3 DNA reads as TGTGCCAGCTCCCCGAGGGGGCAGCCCCAGCATTTT. Protein sequence: CASSPRGQPQHF.

This clone was counted a single time. J is TRBJ1-2 and V is TRBV5-6; D is unresolved. Germline CDR1 is SGHDT and CDR2 is YYEEEE. This CDR3 region has 14 residues. Deletions cut 0 bases from V and 2 bases from J, with 8 bases between. CDR3 sequence reads: CASSLAPENYGYTF. CDR3 coding DNA: TGTGCCAGCAGCTTGGCCCCGGAGAACTATGGCTACACCTTC.

The genes are TRBV4-1 and TRBJ1-3; tentatively, D is TRBD1 (6 bases). CDR3 length equals 16 residues. Germline CDR1 and CDR2: MGHRA and YSYEKL. Trimming shortened V by 4 bases and J by 4 bases, and 17 bases separated the two germline ends. The CDR3 sequence is CASSRYREGAGNTIYF. In DNA, the CDR3 is TGCGCCAGCAGCCGATACAGGGAAGGGGCCGGAAACACCATATATTTT.

This chain links TRBV4-3 with TRBJ1-5, with 11 bases lining up with TRBD1. The CDR3 extends over 17 amino acids. Germline V gene sequence: CDR1 LGHNA, CDR2 YSLEER. Germline trimming cut 0 bases from V and 5 bases from J; bases unmatched to any gene: 6. The CDR3 loop is CASSQDLDRGLDQPQHF. In DNA, the CDR3 is TGCGCCAGCAGCCAAGATCTGGACAGGGGGCTCGATCAGCCCCAGCATTTT.

The CDR3 bases are TGTGCCAGCAGTGGGTCTAAACGAGACGAGCAGTACTTC. Its translation: CASSGSKRDEQYF. The chain has TRBV2 and TRBJ2-7; unclear D gene. Germline V lookup: CDR1 SNHLY, CDR2 FYNNEI. V was pared by 4 bases and J by 5 bases, with 12 bases between. The CDR3 is 13 residues long. The whole variable domain, remainder taken from reference TRBV2 and TRBJ2-7, is EPEVTQTPSHQVTQMGQEVILRCVPISNHLYFYWYRQILGQKVEFLVSFYNNEISEKSEIFDDQFSVERPDGSNFTLKIRSTKLEDSAMYFCASSGSKRDEQYFGPGTRLTVT.

CDR3 nucleotides: TGCAGCGTTAGGGAGGACGGGAACACTGAAGCTTTCTTT. This sequence encodes CSVREDGNTEAFF. The chain joins TRBV29-1 to TRBJ1-1; D call uncertain. Trimming cost V 5 bases and J 1 base, with 11 bases left between them. The CDR3 loop spans 13 amino acids. Germline V gene lookup returns CDR1 SQVTM and CDR2 ANQGSEA.

This chain uses TRBV11-2 with TRBJ1-1; D call uncertain. The CDR3 runs to 12 residues. The germline V and J ends were trimmed by 4 bases and 8 bases, with 11 bases remaining between them. CDR1 and CDR2 (germline): SGHAT, FQNNGV. CDR3 sequence: CASSSLLPEAFF. CDR3 nucleotides: TGTGCCAGCAGCTCCCTCCTCCCGGAAGCTTTCTTT.

This clone was counted a single time. The chain is built from TRBV11-2 and TRBJ1-1; the match to TRBD1 covers 9 bases. V was clipped by 5 bases and J by 5 bases; unmatched bases: 6. This CDR3 spans 14 amino acids. Germline V lookup: CDR1 SGHAT, CDR2 FQNNGV. CDR3 DNA: TGTGCCAGCAGCCTTAACAGGGGGCGGACTGAAGCTTTCTTT. As protein: CASSLNRGRTEAFF.

V usage is TRBV2 and J usage is TRBJ1-5, with TRBD1 as a possible D gene (5 bases). The CDR3 has 15 amino acids. From germline, CDR1 is SNHLY and CDR2 FYNNEI. Trimming took off 3 bases at V and 3 bases at J, with 12 bases between the two ends. The CDR3 coding sequence is TGTGCCAGCAGTGACAGGGTAGGGTCCAATCAGCCCCAGCATTTT. It is translated as CASSDRVGSNQPQHF.

The chain has TRBV24-1 and TRBJ2-1; 9 nucleotides match TRBD1. V lost 9 bases to trimming and J lost 8 bases; unmatched junction nucleotides: 13. Germline CDR1 and CDR2: KGHDR and SFDVKD. The CDR3 loop spans 15 amino acids. The CDR3 loop reads CATSFSGTGNDEQFF. The CDR3 region has the DNA TGTGCCACCTCCTTCTCCGGGACAGGGAATGATGAGCAGTTCTTC.

V and J are TRBV5-1 and TRBJ2-2, with 8 nucleotides matching TRBD1. V shed 0 bases, J shed 3 bases, and the junction held 4 bases outside the gene matches. There are 16 residues in the CDR3. From germline, CDR1 is SGHRS and CDR2 YFSETQ. Here the CDR3 reads CASSLGQGPYTGELFF. DNA of the CDR3: TGCGCCAGCAGCTTGGGACAGGGGCCTTACACCGGGGAGCTGTTTTTT.

This clone was counted a few times. This chain uses TRBV19 with TRBJ1-5; a possible D gene is TRBD1 (6 bases). Germline loops: CDR1 LNHDA, CDR2 SQIVND (reference sequence). V lost 4 bases, J lost 0 bases, and 13 bases lay in between. This CDR3 is built from 16 residues. The CDR3 coding sequence is TGTGCCAGTAGTACCCTCACAGGGTTTAGCAATCAGCCCCAGCATTTT. Encoded protein: CASSTLTGFSNQPQHF.

The J gene is TRBJ2-7, the V gene TRBV29-1; tentatively, D is TRBD1 (5 bases). Germline CDR1 reads SQVTM; CDR2 reads ANQGSEA. The CDR3 contains 12 residues. The V end lost 4 bases, the J end lost 2 bases, and 9 bases lay between the germline ends. The CDR3 loop reads CSVVTGAYEQYF. The CDR3 DNA follows: TGCAGCGTTGTCACAGGTGCCTACGAGCAGTACTTC.

The rearrangement uses TRBV5-1 and TRBJ2-3, with TRBD2 identical over 11 bases. Losses at the gene ends were 1 base for V and 6 bases for J; bases not matched to a gene: 10. CDR1 and CDR2 (germline): SGHRS, YFSETQ. This CDR3 has 17 amino acids. CDR3 nucleotide sequence: TGCGCCAGCAGCTTGCGCATATATAGCGGGGGGGAGGATACGCAGTATTTT. Encoded protein: CASSLRIYSGGEDTQYF.

With regard to this clone: One junction end disagrees with the germline gene, perhaps due to a read error. This chain links TRBV29-1 with TRBJ2-7, with 7 bases lining up with TRBD2. The germline gives CDR1 SQVTM, CDR2 ANQGSEA. The CDR3 covers 15 residues. Here the CDR3 DNA reads TGCAGCGTCCGACCGACCGCAGGGAACACGCGGGGGTTCGACTTC. It encodes CSVRPTAGNTRGFDF.

The chain carries TRBV6-5 and TRBJ2-7, with D unresolved. In germline, CDR1 is MNHEY, CDR2 SVGAGI. This CDR3 has 13 residues. With 6 bases removed from V and 0 bases from J, the gap between germline ends came to 9 bases. The CDR3 DNA reads as TGTGCCAGCAGAGAGTCCCCCTCCTACGAGCAGTACTTC. Protein: CASRESPSYEQYF.

This chain joins TRBV9 and TRBJ2-3; 8 bases fit TRBD2. V lost 4 bases and J lost 1; bases outside the gene matches: 8. The CDR3 is 16 residues long. The germline V gene encodes CDR1 SGDLS and CDR2 YYNGEE. CDR3 region: CASSSQSSGGTDTQYF. DNA for the CDR3: TGTGCCAGCAGCTCACAGAGTAGCGGGGGCACAGATACGCAGTATTTT. Filled out from reference TRBV9 and TRBJ2-3, the complete variable domain reads DSGVTQTPKHLITATGQRVTLRCSPRSGDLSVYWYQQSLDQGLQFLIQYYNGEERAKGNILERFSAQQFPDLHSELNLSSLELGDSALYFCASSSQSSGGTDTQYFGPGTRLTVL.